This entry lists 10 T cell receptor beta chains sequenced from one sample in a study of blood T cell repertoires in COVID-19. Profiling relied on immunoSEQ multiplex PCR, and the TCRdb table lists in-frame clones only, not all of them. The data hold about 300,000 clones, with more than 80% observed a single time. Sequenced sample: peripheral blood. The source is a woman in her twenties or thirties with COVID-19, enrolled during active disease.

This rearrangement joins TRBV7-9 to TRBJ2-5; the D is unclear. V was clipped by 4 bases and J by 5 bases, with 17 bases between them. Germline CDR1 is SEHNR and CDR2 is FQNEAQ (reference sequence). The CDR3 totals 15 residues. The CDR3 is CASSSSITTGETQYF. Here the CDR3 DNA reads TGTGCCAGCAGCTCATCAATCACCACCGGGGAGACCCAGTACTTC.

The chain recombines TRBV6-5 with TRBJ2-5; D is possibly TRBD2 (5 bases). Trimming removed 5 bases from V and 2 bases from J, with 9 bases in between. CDR1 MNHEY and CDR2 SVGAGI come from the germline V gene. The CDR3 has 13 amino acids. The CDR3 sequence: CASSPPGQETQYF. Here the CDR3 DNA reads TGTGCCAGCAGTCCTCCGGGACAAGAGACCCAGTACTTC.

As concerns this clone: The same CDR3 also results from other DNA sequences found in this sample. The chain links TRBV7-2 to TRBJ1-1, with 7 bases aligning to TRBD1. The CDR3 has 15 residues. The junction had 5 bases not matched to a gene; V was cut back by 1 base and J by 3 bases. Looked up from germline, CDR1 is SGHTA and CDR2 is FQGNSA. The CDR3 loop is CASSLGAGGYTEAFF. In nucleotides, the CDR3 is TGTGCCAGCAGCTTAGGCGCAGGGGGATACACTGAAGCTTTCTTT.

This sequence joins TRBV27 and TRBJ2-7, with 8 bases fitting TRBD2. J gave up 6 bases and V 8 bases, and 9 bases lay outside the gene matches. The CDR3 extends over 13 amino acids. Germline V CDR1 and CDR2: MNHEY, SMNVEV (reference sequence). CDR3 bases: TGTGCCAGCGGGACTAGTCCTATCGGCGAGCAGTACTTC. Its translation is CASGTSPIGEQYF.

This chain joins TRBV6-5 and TRBJ2-1, with D perhaps matching TRBD2 (7 bases). CDR1 and CDR2 (germline): MNHEY, SVGAGI. The V end was cut by 3 bases, the J end by 7 bases, with 13 bases between. The CDR3 consists of 14 residues. The CDR3 DNA sequence: TGTGCCAGCAGTTATGGGGGGGGCCGGAATGAGCAGTTCTTC. Translated, it gives CASSYGGGRNEQFF.

The V call is TRBV6-1, the J call TRBJ2-7, with D unresolved. Trimming took off 0 bases at V and 3 bases at J, with 3 bases between the two ends. Germline V gene data show CDR1 as MNHNS and CDR2 as SASEGT. The CDR3 is made up of 12 amino acids. CDR3 protein: CASSEAFYEQYF. The DNA of the CDR3 is TGTGCCAGCAGTGAAGCCTTCTACGAGCAGTACTTC.

The chain is built from TRBV21-1 and TRBJ2-7; no check of the table's D call, TRBD2, against the DNA was made. TRBV21-1 is flagged as a pseudogene. The CDR3 length is 16 residues. CDR3 sequence reads: CASSSTTSGYSYEQYF. The CDR3 nucleotides are TGTGCCAGCAGCAGTACGACTAGCGGGTATTCCTACGAGCAGTACTTC.

This chain's CDR3 is CASSLGGTSGLPYEQYF. CDR3 nucleotide sequence: TGTGCCAGCAGCTTAGGGGGGACTAGCGGGCTACCCTACGAGCAGTACTTC. The chain combines TRBV11-2 with TRBJ2-7; the match to TRBD2 covers 12 bases. The V segment lost 1 base and the J segment 2 bases; nucleotides outside the gene matches: 6. Per the germline V gene, CDR1 is SGHAT and CDR2 is FQNNGV. CDR3 length equals 17 residues.

V and J are TRBV2 and TRBJ1-1; 7 bases match TRBD1. The CDR3 totals 14 residues. With V trimmed by 2 bases and J by 5 bases, 5 bases remained unmatched. CDR1 is SNHLY, CDR2 FYNNEI, per germline. The CDR3 DNA follows: TGTGCCAGCAGTGAACCCCCCAGGGGGACTGAAGCTTTCTTT. This translates into CASSEPPRGTEAFF.

This clone has only a few counts. The chain combines TRBV2 with TRBJ1-1, with 8 bases identical to TRBD1. CDR1 is SNHLY, CDR2 FYNNEI, per germline. The CDR3 loop spans 17 amino acids. V was pared by 4 bases and J by 0 bases, with 10 bases of the junction left unmatched. CDR3 protein: CASSAPRDRGLNTEAFF. CDR3 in DNA: TGTGCCAGCAGTGCGCCCCGAGACAGGGGCCTGAACACTGAAGCTTTCTTT.